One and the same sample provided the 22 T cell receptor beta chains below, sequenced in a study of T-cell reconstitution after alpha-beta-depleted transplantation in children. For TCRbeta, the library was prepared with unique molecular identifiers. One entry per CDR3 protein, called by TCRdb with MiXCR from the PCR reads. The sample records roughly 200,000 distinct CDR3 sequences, 11% being singletons. The sequencing here drew on PBMCs, taken before TCRalphabeta/CD19-depleted stem cell transplant. The receptors were sampled from a child under three years old with acute myeloid leukemia, due to receive a stem cell transplant.

Concerning this clonotype itself: The junction departs from germline at one end; a sequencing error may be responsible. V and J are TRBV10-3 and TRBJ1-1; possibly TRBD1 for D (6 bases). This CDR3 is 13 amino acids long. CDR1 is ENHRY and CDR2 is SYGVKD in the germline V gene. The CDR3 sequence is CTITATGNTEAFF. The CDR3 nucleotides are TGTACCATCACCGCGACAGGGAACACTGAAGCTTTCTTT.

The genes are TRBV19 and TRBJ2-7; D might be TRBD1 or TRBD2, each matching 5 bases. Germline CDR1 LNHDA, CDR2 SQIVND (reference sequence). V gave up 7 bases and J gave up 3 bases, with 19 bases separating them. CDR3 size: 15 residues. Written as DNA, the CDR3 is TGTGCCAGTAAAGATATCCCGGGACCGAGCTACGAGCAGTACTTC. It is translated as CASKDIPGPSYEQYF.

In this sample, this clonotype turned up many times. The gene calls are TRBV7-8 and TRBJ2-3, with D tentatively TRBD2 (6 bases). CDR1 is SGHVS and CDR2 is FQNEAQ in the germline V gene. CDR3 length: 15 amino acids. V was clipped by 6 bases and J by 6 bases, with 19 bases between them. The CDR3 region has the DNA TGTGCCAGCAGTCAGGTTGGAGGGTTGTGGGATACGCAGTATTTT. Its protein is CASSQVGGLWDTQYF.

On this clonotype: With a much larger clone just one base away, this may be a read error. The chain is built from TRBV20-1 and TRBJ2-3; D possibly corresponds to TRBD2 (6 bases). CDR3 size: 16 residues. Per germline, CDR1 DFQATT and CDR2 SNEGSKA (reference sequence). CDR3 protein: CSARTQGRGAGGSSNF. The CDR3 DNA follows: TGCAGTGCTAGGACCCAGGGACGGGGTGCAGGAGGGTCAAGTAATTTT.

This clonotype has ten or more counts. The chain combines TRBV6-5 with TRBJ2-1, with TRBD1 as a possible D gene (5 bases). This CDR3 is built from 16 residues. V gave up 2 bases and J gave up 7 bases, with 18 bases separating them. The germline V gene has CDR1 MNHEY and CDR2 SVGAGI. The CDR3 loop is CASSYVKAAGINEQFF. DNA of the CDR3: TGTGCCAGCAGTTACGTCAAGGCGGCAGGGATAAATGAGCAGTTCTTC.

Ten or more counts support this clonotype. This rearrangement joins TRBV5-4 to TRBJ2-7, with D possibly called TRBD1 or TRBD2 (5 bases each). This CDR3 is 13 amino acids long. Germline V gene lookup returns CDR1 SGHNT and CDR2 YYREEE (reference sequence). V was shortened by 4 bases and J by 6 bases, with 14 bases between the two germline ends. Written as DNA, the CDR3 is TGTGCCAGCAGCCCACGGGACCCCGGCGAGCAGTACTTC. Translating it yields CASSPRDPGEQYF.

This clonotype has ten or more counts. CDR3 region: CASSLRPGGYTF. The CDR3, as DNA: TGTGCCAGCAGTTTACGCCCAGGGGGCTACACCTTC. The rearrangement joins TRBV12-3 or TRBV12-4 to TRBJ1-2; possible D gene TRBD1, 5 bases. The CDR3 length is 12 residues. V gave up 2 bases and J gave up 8 bases, with 9 bases separating them.

This clonotype has at least ten counts. The chain carries TRBV20-1 and TRBJ1-1, with 9 nucleotides matching TRBD1. The CDR3 covers 16 residues. V shed 2 bases and J 5 bases; nucleotides not matched to a gene: 12. Germline V gene lookup returns CDR1 DFQATT and CDR2 SNEGSKA (reference sequence). CDR3 loop: CSARNFRTGERTEAFF. The DNA for the CDR3 is TGCAGTGCTAGAAATTTCAGGACAGGGGAAAGGACTGAAGCTTTCTTT.

Many counts were recorded for this clonotype. The V call is TRBV20-1, the J call TRBJ1-2; D uncertain. Looked up from germline, CDR1 is DFQATT and CDR2 is SNEGSKA (reference sequence). V lost 6 bases, J lost 2 bases, and 10 bases lay in between. The CDR3 consists of 12 residues. The CDR3 protein is CSAGGWNYGYTF. CDR3 DNA: TGCAGTGCCGGTGGGTGGAACTATGGCTACACCTTC.

This clonotype was seen repeatedly, ten times or more. This chain uses TRBV5-1 with TRBJ2-1; D gene ambiguous. The CDR3 runs to 13 residues. The ends were cut back, 0 bases at V and 9 bases at J, with 10 bases in the middle. The germline gives CDR1 SGHRS, CDR2 YFSETQ. The CDR3 sequence is CASSLDLQIEQFF. The CDR3 DNA reads as TGCGCCAGCAGCTTGGATTTACAGATTGAGCAGTTCTTC.

The sample holds a few counts of this clonotype. V is TRBV9 and J is TRBJ2-5, with a tentative D call TRBD1 (5 bases). V lost 4 bases to trimming and J lost 2 bases, with 15 bases between them. CDR3 length equals 15 residues. Germline CDR1 is SGDLS and CDR2 is YYNGEE. CDR3 in amino acids: CASSSREKGQETQYF. CDR3 DNA: TGTGCCAGCAGCAGCAGGGAAAAGGGACAAGAGACCCAGTACTTC.

About this clonotype: This may come from a read error, since a much larger clone is one base off. J is TRBJ2-7 and V is TRBV9, with a tentative D call TRBD2 (6 bases). Germline V gives CDR1 SGDLS, CDR2 YYNGEE. The CDR3 is 15 residues long. The CDR3 DNA reads as TGTGCCGGCAGCGCCACCGGGACTCCCGGGTTCGAGCAGTACTTC. Translation gives CAGSATGTPGFEQYF.

This clonotype has at least ten counts. This sequence joins TRBV12-3 or TRBV12-4 and TRBJ2-4; D tentatively reads TRBD1 or TRBD2 (5 bases each). V lost 3 bases and J lost 13, with 16 bases in between. The CDR3 sequence is 13 residues long. Here the CDR3 reads CASSFSSWDGQYF. Written as DNA, the CDR3 is TGTGCCAGCAGTTTCTCCTCTTGGGACGGACAGTACTTC.

This clonotype occurred many times. This chain connects TRBV5-4 to TRBJ2-2; 7 bases are shared with TRBD1. V lost 4 bases to trimming and J lost 4 bases; unmatched junction nucleotides: 10. In germline, CDR1 is SGHNT, CDR2 YYREEE (reference sequence). CDR3 length: 16 residues. CDR3 protein: CASSIRQGRGTGELFF. Written as DNA, the CDR3 is TGTGCCAGCAGCATCCGACAGGGTAGGGGCACCGGGGAGCTGTTTTTT.

This clonotype was observed many times. This chain's CDR3 is CSAGEASQETQYF. The DNA for the CDR3 is TGCAGTGCTGGGGAAGCGTCCCAAGAGACCCAGTACTTC. The chain couples TRBV20-1 to TRBJ2-5, with no clear D. This CDR3 has 13 amino acids. Germline lookup yields CDR1 DFQATT and CDR2 SNEGSKA (reference sequence). V was clipped by 5 bases and J by 1 base, with 11 bases between them.

This clonotype was seen repeatedly, ten times or more. DNA for the CDR3: TGTGCCAGCAGTTTAGTCTTGGGGGTGGGTCAGCCCCAGCATTTT. The encoded protein is CASSLVLGVGQPQHF. The chain combines TRBV12-3 or TRBV12-4 with TRBJ1-5; perhaps TRBD1 as D (5 bases). Trimming removed 1 base from V and 6 bases from J, with 13 bases in between. The CDR3 consists of 15 residues.

Of note for this clonotype: A much larger clone differs from this one at a single base, so this may be a read error. The DNA is omitted, as the CDR3 cannot be located on it reliably, and the CDR3 follows TCRdb's listing. The rearrangement uses TRBV28 and TRBJ1-2. The CDR3 extends over 14 residues, inclusive of both ends. Per the germline V gene, CDR1 is MDHEN and CDR2 is SYDVKM. The CDR3 reads CASSFGGGSDGDTF.

In this sample, this clonotype turned up many times. The chain combines TRBV20-1 with TRBJ2-1; TRBD2 aligns across 11 bases. With 8 bases clipped from V and 1 base from J, the junction kept 7 bases outside the gene matches. The germline V gene has CDR1 DFQATT and CDR2 SNEGSKA (reference sequence). The CDR3 runs 15 residues. This CDR3 reads CSHTSGSGSYNEQFF. The DNA of the CDR3 is TGCAGTCACACTAGCGGGAGCGGATCCTACAATGAGCAGTTCTTC.

This clonotype was recorded at least ten times. The chain recombines TRBV11-2 with TRBJ1-1, with a tentative D call TRBD1 (6 bases). V was clipped by 5 bases and J by 4 bases, with 11 bases between them. The CDR3 is 13 amino acids. Germline V gene data show CDR1 as SGHAT and CDR2 as FQNNGV. The CDR3 DNA reads TGTGCCAGCAGCCCGGGACATAGCACTGAAGCTTTCTTT. Translation gives CASSPGHSTEAFF.

In its sample, this clonotype was seen many times. The V gene is TRBV2, the J gene TRBJ1-1; maybe TRBD1 (5 bases). The germline V gene encodes CDR1 SNHLY and CDR2 FYNNEI. Trimming pared 3 bases from V and 3 bases from J, leaving 8 bases between. This CDR3 is built from 13 residues. The CDR3 region has the DNA TGTGCCAGCAGTGACTCGGGGGACACTGAAGCTTTCTTT. It is translated as CASSDSGDTEAFF.

This clonotype was seen more than once but under ten times. J is TRBJ2-3 and V is TRBV6-1; D is unclear. CDR3 length equals 14 residues. V lost 9 bases and J lost 0, with 13 bases in between. CDR1 is MNHNS and CDR2 is SASEGT in the germline V gene. This chain's CDR3 is CASQRRSSTDTQYF. CDR3 nucleotides: TGTGCCAGTCAACGACGGAGTAGCACAGATACGCAGTATTTT.

This chain uses TRBV5-1 with TRBJ2-1; 11 nucleotides align to TRBD2. Germline values: CDR1 SGHRS, CDR2 YFSETQ. The CDR3 sequence is 15 residues long. V was pared by 0 bases and J by 9 bases, with 5 bases of the junction left unmatched. The CDR3 DNA is TGCGCCAGCAGCTTGGCGACTAGCGGGATGGGTGAGCAGTTCTTC. Translation: CASSLATSGMGEQFF.